A selection of T cell receptor beta chains follows, all from one sample in a study of T cell responses to AZD1222 COVID-19 vaccine. Repertoires were generated with immunoSEQ multiplex PCR, while TCRdb's copy carries only in-frame clones and drops some. The sample includes around 250,000 clones, 90% to 95% of them seen just once. Material: peripheral blood, obtained on day 0 of AZD1222 vaccination. All receptors come from an adult in good health. The CDR3 runs from the conserved cysteine through the conserved F or W. A D gene is named only where the DNA matches it firmly. Rows give clone size only sometimes, using once, few, many, or a class for an expanded clone.

>.|TRBJ1-5|.|TRBV6-2/TRBV6-3
CASSYRLDQPQHF
TGTGCCAGCAGTTACAGACTGGATCAGCCCCAGCATTTT
>TRBD1|TRBJ1-2|once|TRBV7-9
CASSLTGQGNGYTF
TGTGCCAGCAGCCTGACGGGACAGGGAAATGGCTACACCTTC
>.|TRBJ2-6|.|TRBV29-1
CSVDTRVGSGANVLTF
TGCAGCGTTGATACTCGAGTCGGGTCTGGGGCCAACGTCCTGACTTTC
>.|TRBJ1-1|.|TRBV30
CAWSVQVSTEAFF
TGTGCCTGGAGTGTGCAGGTTAGTACTGAAGCTTTCTTT
>.|TRBJ2-7|.|TRBV2
CASSPGNYEQYF
TGTGCCAGCTCGCCCGGCAACTACGAGCAGTACTTC
>.|TRBJ1-4|once|TRBV4-1
CASSQLLRGSGGKLFF
TGCGCCAGCAGCCAATTACTAAGGGGCTCGGGGGGAAAACTGTTTTTT
>TRBD2|TRBJ2-1|.|TRBV18
CASSPLGLAGVKGNNEQFF
TGTGCCAGCTCACCCCTCGGACTAGCGGGAGTGAAGGGGAACAATGAGCAGTTCTTC
>TRBD2|TRBJ2-1|.|TRBV19
CASSREGAYNEQFF
TGTGCCAGTAGCCGGGAGGGGGCCTACAATGAGCAGTTCTTC
>.|TRBJ1-3|.|TRBV29-1
CSVSRGSGNTIYF
TGCAGCGTGTCTCGCGGGTCTGGAAACACCATATATTTT
>TRBD1|TRBJ1-2|.|TRBV28
CATQLEAGGDYGYTF
TGTGCCACCCAACTGGAGGCAGGGGGCGACTATGGCTACACCTTC